These 19 T cell receptor beta chains were sequenced from one sample in a study of blood T cell repertoires in COVID-19. Profiled with immunoSEQ multiplex PCR; TCRdb holds only in-frame clones, not every one. The table has approximately 220,000 clones, 80% to 90% seen once; the top ten hold roughly 10%. Sequenced: peripheral blood. The receptor source for this set is a woman of 80 years or more with acute or convalescent COVID-19.

The chain links TRBV20-1 to TRBJ2-1; 9 bases match TRBD2. V lost 3 bases and J lost 1; bases outside the gene matches: 1. The CDR3 runs to 14 residues. Germline CDR1 reads DFQATT; CDR2 reads SNEGSKA (reference sequence). The CDR3, as DNA: TGCAGTGCTAGTGGACTAGCGTCCTACAATGAGCAGTTCTTC. This codes for CSASGLASYNEQFF.

V is TRBV5-1 and J is TRBJ2-3, with D tentatively TRBD2 (6 bases). Germline V gene data show CDR1 as SGHRS and CDR2 as YFSETQ. CDR3 size: 12 residues. Deletions cut 1 base from V and 6 bases from J, with 6 bases between. The CDR3 DNA reads TGCGCCAGCAGCTTGCTAGCGGATACGCAGTATTTT. Translated: CASSLLADTQYF.

CDR3 coding DNA: TGCAGCGTTGTAATAGCGGGGGGGCTGACTGGGAGCACAGATACGCAGTATTTT. It is translated as CSVVIAGGLTGSTDTQYF. The chain has TRBV29-1 and TRBJ2-3, with 11 bases aligning to TRBD2. With V trimmed by 4 bases and J by 0 bases, 12 bases remained unmatched. This CDR3 contains 18 residues. CDR1 and CDR2 from the germline V gene are SQVTM and ANQGSEA.

This chain connects TRBV6-2 or TRBV6-3 to TRBJ2-7, with D perhaps TRBD1 (5 bases). Germline CDR1 is MNHEY and CDR2 is SVGEGT. The ends were cut back, 7 bases at V and 0 bases at J, with 16 bases in the middle. CDR3 length equals 15 residues. The CDR3 region is CASNPPRGSSYEQYF. The CDR3 bases are TGTGCCAGCAACCCGCCAAGGGGTAGCTCCTACGAGCAGTACTTC.

V gene TRBV15 combines with J gene TRBJ2-3, with a tentative D call TRBD1 (6 bases). Trimming took off 0 bases at V and 3 bases at J, with 10 bases between the two ends. This CDR3 is 15 amino acids long. Per germline, CDR1 LNHNV and CDR2 YYDKDF (reference sequence). The CDR3 sequence: CATSRDGQGTDTQYF. In nucleotides, the CDR3 is TGTGCCACCAGCAGAGACGGGCAGGGGACAGATACGCAGTATTTT.

V is TRBV19 and J is TRBJ1-5; possible D gene TRBD1, 5 bases. From germline, CDR1 is LNHDA and CDR2 SQIVND (reference sequence). V was clipped by 5 bases and J by 7 bases, with 15 bases between them. The CDR3 covers 14 residues. Here the CDR3 reads CASSLQVAGQPQHF. The CDR3 DNA reads TGTGCCAGTAGTTTACAGGTGGCAGGGCAGCCCCAGCATTTT.

This clone has just one count. The chain recombines TRBV7-3 with TRBJ2-7; 10 nucleotides match TRBD2. Germline V lookup: CDR1 SGHTA, CDR2 FQGTGA. The CDR3 has 13 residues. Losses at the gene ends were 1 base for V and 6 bases for J; bases not matched to a gene: 0. CDR3 in amino acids: CASSLIAGGEQYF. Written as DNA, the CDR3 is TGTGCCAGCAGCTTAATAGCGGGAGGCGAGCAGTACTTC. Full variable domain (missing parts from reference TRBV7-3 and TRBJ2-7): GAGVSQTPSNKVTEKGKYVELRCDPISGHTALYWYRQSLGQGPEFLIYFQGTGAADDSGLPNDRFFAVRPEGSVSTLKIQRTERGDSAVYLCASSLIAGGEQYFGPGTRLTVT.

This clone appeared once. The chain uses TRBV10-3 and TRBJ2-1, with 14 bases identical to TRBD2. CDR3 size: 19 residues. Per the germline V gene, CDR1 is ENHRY and CDR2 is SYGVKD. J was trimmed by 0 bases and V by 2 bases; bases with no gene match: 6. DNA of the CDR3: TGTGCCATCAGTGAGACCGGGACTAGCGGGGGCCGCTCCTACAATGAGCAGTTCTTC. Amino acid sequence: CAISETGTSGGRSYNEQFF.

V is TRBV4-2 and J is TRBJ1-1; 10 positions match TRBD1. This CDR3 region has 16 residues. From germline, CDR1 is LGHNA and CDR2 YNFKEQ. J lost 2 bases, V lost 3 bases, and 6 bases had no gene match. In DNA, the CDR3 is TGTGCCAGCAGCCACCCCGGGACAGGGGTTAACACTGAAGCTTTCTTT. Encoded protein: CASSHPGTGVNTEAFF.

This clone was counted a few times. The chain uses TRBV10-3 and TRBJ2-2; 7 nucleotides line up with TRBD1. The V and J ends lost 7 bases and 3 bases, in that order; junction bases with no gene match: 2. The CDR3 length is 13 residues. The germline gives CDR1 ENHRY, CDR2 SYGVKD. The CDR3 DNA sequence: TGTGCCATCAAAGGGACAGACACCGGGGAGCTGTTTTTT. Protein product: CAIKGTDTGELFF.

The J gene is TRBJ2-3, the V gene TRBV27, with D perhaps matching TRBD2 (5 bases). V lost 0 bases, J lost 6 bases, and 10 bases lay in between. From germline, CDR1 is MNHEY and CDR2 SMNVEV (reference sequence). The CDR3 sequence is 14 residues long. The CDR3 DNA sequence: TGTGCCAGCAGTTTATCGCTAGCCTATGATACGCAGTATTTT. This translates into CASSLSLAYDTQYF.

The V and J genes are TRBV28 and TRBJ2-5, with 11 bases lining up with TRBD2. Losses at the gene ends were 3 bases for V and 4 bases for J; bases not matched to a gene: 4. There are 15 residues in the CDR3. CDR1 is MDHEN and CDR2 is SYDVKM in the germline V gene. The CDR3 region has the DNA TGTGCCAGCAGTTTTCAAACTAGCGGGAGAGAGACCCAGTACTTC. Translated, it gives CASSFQTSGRETQYF. Filled out from reference TRBV28 and TRBJ2-5, the complete variable domain reads DVKVTQSSRYLVKRTGEKVFLECVQDMDHENMFWYRQDPGLGLRLIYFSYDVKMKEKGDIPEGYSVSREKKERFSLILESASTNQTSMYLCASSFQTSGRETQYFGPGTRLLVL.

This clone came up a few times. The chain's CDR3 is CAISKDRAMNTEAFF. The CDR3 DNA reads as TGTGCCATCAGTAAGGACAGGGCCATGAACACTGAAGCTTTCTTT. The chain uses TRBV10-3 and TRBJ1-1, with 8 bases matching TRBD1. Germline V gene data show CDR1 as ENHRY and CDR2 as SYGVKD. V dropped 5 bases and J dropped 0; count of bases not matched to a gene: 5. The CDR3 runs to 15 residues.

This clone showed up just a few times. The chain employs TRBV6-2 or TRBV6-3 and TRBJ2-4; 8 bases align to TRBD2. This CDR3 spans 15 amino acids. Trimming removed 8 bases from V and 8 bases from J; junction bases left unmatched: 14. In germline, CDR1 is MNHEY, CDR2 SVGEGT. In nucleotides, the CDR3 is TGTGCCAGCCGCCCCGGTGGCGGGGGGTGGGACATTCAGTACTTC. Protein product: CASRPGGGGWDIQYF.

In DNA, the CDR3 is TGTGCCAGCAGCCGAGGGCTCATTAACTATGGCTACACCTTC. Encoded protein: CASSRGLINYGYTF. The chain employs TRBV5-6 and TRBJ1-2, with no clear D. Trimming took 4 bases from V and 1 from J, leaving 11 bases between them. CDR3 length: 14 amino acids. Germline loops: CDR1 SGHDT, CDR2 YYEEEE.

The chain is built from TRBV12-3 or TRBV12-4 and TRBJ1-5; D might be TRBD1 (5 bases). Deletions cut 8 bases from V and 7 bases from J, with 15 bases between. This CDR3 contains 13 residues. The CDR3: CASRRGRDQPQHF. In DNA form, the CDR3 reads TGTGCCAGCCGAAGAGGGAGGGACCAGCCCCAGCATTTT.

The chain carries TRBV7-9 and TRBJ1-2, with a tentative D call TRBD1 (6 bases). Trimming took 2 bases from V and 0 from J, leaving 7 bases between them. This CDR3 has 14 amino acids. The V gene's germline CDR1 is SEHNR and CDR2 FQNEAQ (reference sequence). CDR3 DNA: TGTGCCAGCAGCTTATGGACAGCTAACTATGGCTACACCTTC. As protein: CASSLWTANYGYTF.

This rearrangement joins TRBV19 to TRBJ2-3; perhaps TRBD1 as D (6 bases). Germline V lookup: CDR1 LNHDA, CDR2 SQIVND (reference sequence). Trimming shortened V by 0 bases and J by 5 bases, and 9 bases separated the two germline ends. This CDR3 has 14 amino acids. The CDR3: CASSIDPTGDTQYF. The CDR3 DNA follows: TGTGCCAGTAGTATAGATCCGACAGGAGATACGCAGTATTTT.

V usage is TRBV6-5 and J usage is TRBJ2-1; 10 bases agree with TRBD2. Germline CDR1 reads MNHEY; CDR2 reads SVGAGI. V shed 5 bases, J shed 3 bases, and the junction held 1 base outside the gene matches. The CDR3 totals 14 residues. The CDR3 coding sequence is TGTGCCAGCAGTAAGCGGGAGGGCTACAATGAGCAGTTCTTC. Amino acid sequence: CASSKREGYNEQFF.